This TCR delta chain comes out of a study of gammadelta T cells in human blood. The V gene lost 5 bases and the J gene lost 0 bases, with 7 bases spanning the gap. This CDR3 is 11 amino acids long. Germline V lookup: CDR1 TVYSNPD, CDR2 GDNSRS (reference sequence). TCRdb re-analyzed the RT-PCR reads via CATT. The sample has 1,500 to 2,000 delta-chain clones; about 6.5% are singletons. The J gene is TRDJ1, the V gene TRDV3, with unresolved D. Since TCRdb gives no J gene, matching the DNA to germline was used here to assign it. The clonotype was recovered from a human fetus. Material: non-Vgamma9Vdelta2 gamma-delta T cells from fetal blood. The chain's CDR3 is CATPYTDKLIF. In DNA form, the CDR3 reads TGTGCCACCCCGTACACCGATAAACTCATCTTT.